This T cell receptor (beta chain) came from a study of Tregs in tolerant kidney transplant recipients. CD4+CD25+CD127- Tregs, CD4+CD25- non-Tregs, CD4 and CD8 cells were sorted. Profiled with immunoSEQ multiplex PCR; TCRdb holds only in-frame clones, not every one. Of approximately 260,000 clones in the sample, 65% to 85% were seen once. The ends lost 2 bases at V and 7 bases at J; junction bases unmatched: 4. The CDR3 contains 13 residues. CDR1 is KGHSH, CDR2 LQKENI, per germline. About this clone: Antigen unknown.

The study's findings and limits: Activated donor B cell expansion appeared to reveal the most relevant donor-specific TCRbeta repertoire.

This chain joins TRBV18 and TRBJ1-2, with 7 bases lining up with TRBD1. The TCR originated in a human donor in good health. Sequenced input: CD4+ T cells from blood. CDR3 in DNA: TGTGCCAGCTCACCAGAGGGGGCAAGTGGCTACACCTTC. It specifies CASSPEGASGYTF.